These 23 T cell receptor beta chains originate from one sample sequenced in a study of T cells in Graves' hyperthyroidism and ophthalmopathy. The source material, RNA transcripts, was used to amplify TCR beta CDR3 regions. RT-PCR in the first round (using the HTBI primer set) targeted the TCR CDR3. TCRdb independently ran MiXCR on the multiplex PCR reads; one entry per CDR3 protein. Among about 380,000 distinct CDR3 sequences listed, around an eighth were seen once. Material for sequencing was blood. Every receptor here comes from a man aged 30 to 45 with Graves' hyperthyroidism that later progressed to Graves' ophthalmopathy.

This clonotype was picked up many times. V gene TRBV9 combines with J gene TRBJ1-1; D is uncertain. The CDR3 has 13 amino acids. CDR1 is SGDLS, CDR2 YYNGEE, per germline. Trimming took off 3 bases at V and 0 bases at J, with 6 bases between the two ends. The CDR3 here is CASSDDMNTEAFF. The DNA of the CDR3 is TGTGCCAGCAGCGACGACATGAACACTGAAGCTTTCTTT.

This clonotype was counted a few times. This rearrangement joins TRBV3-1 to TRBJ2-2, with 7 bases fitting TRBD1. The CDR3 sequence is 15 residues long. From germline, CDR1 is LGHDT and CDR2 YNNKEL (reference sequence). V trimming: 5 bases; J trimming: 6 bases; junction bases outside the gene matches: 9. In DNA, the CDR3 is TGTGCCAGCAGCTTCCGACAGGGCGGCGCCGGGGAGCTGTTTTTT. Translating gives CASSFRQGGAGELFF.

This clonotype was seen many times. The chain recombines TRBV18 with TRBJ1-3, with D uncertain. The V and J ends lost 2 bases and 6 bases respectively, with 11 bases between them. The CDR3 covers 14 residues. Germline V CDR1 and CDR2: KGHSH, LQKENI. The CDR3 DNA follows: TGTGCCAGCTCACCAGTTTCGAGCCAAAACACCATATATTTT. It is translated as CASSPVSSQNTIYF. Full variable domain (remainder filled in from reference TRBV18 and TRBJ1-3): NAGVMQNPRHLVRRRGQEARLRCSPMKGHSHVYWYRQLPEEGLKFMVYLQKENIIDESGMPKERFSAEFPKEGPSILRIQQVVRGDSAAYFCASSPVSSQNTIYFGEGSWLTVV.

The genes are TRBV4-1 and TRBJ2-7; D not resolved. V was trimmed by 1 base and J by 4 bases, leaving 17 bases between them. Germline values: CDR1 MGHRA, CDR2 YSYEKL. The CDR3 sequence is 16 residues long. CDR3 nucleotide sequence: TGCGCCAGCAGCCAAGTTCGAGCGAAGGCAGGATACGAGCAGTACTTC. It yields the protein CASSQVRAKAGYEQYF.

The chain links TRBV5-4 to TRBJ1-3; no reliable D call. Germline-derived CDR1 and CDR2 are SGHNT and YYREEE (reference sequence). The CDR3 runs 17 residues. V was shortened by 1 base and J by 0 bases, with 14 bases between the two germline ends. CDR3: CASSLKRFGSSGNTIYF. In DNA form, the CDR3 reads TGTGCCAGCAGCTTGAAGAGGTTCGGAAGCTCTGGAAACACCATATATTTT.

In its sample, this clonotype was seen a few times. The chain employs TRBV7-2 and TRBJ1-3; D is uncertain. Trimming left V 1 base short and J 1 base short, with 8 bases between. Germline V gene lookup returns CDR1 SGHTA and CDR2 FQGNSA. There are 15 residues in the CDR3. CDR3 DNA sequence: TGTGCCAGCAGCTTAGGATACTCATCTGGAAACACCATATATTTT. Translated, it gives CASSLGYSSGNTIYF. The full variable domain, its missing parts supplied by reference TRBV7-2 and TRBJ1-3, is GAGVSQSPSNKVTEKGKDVELRCDPISGHTALYWYRQSLGQGLEFLIYFQGNSAPDKSGLPSDRFSAERTGGSVSTLTIQRTQQEDSAVYLCASSLGYSSGNTIYFGEGSWLTVV.

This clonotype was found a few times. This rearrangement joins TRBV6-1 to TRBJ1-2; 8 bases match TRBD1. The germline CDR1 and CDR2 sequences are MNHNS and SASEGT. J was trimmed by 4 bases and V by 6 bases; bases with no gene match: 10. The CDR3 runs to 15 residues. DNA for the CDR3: TGTGCCAGCAGCAAAGGGCAGGGGGCCGGCTATGGCTACACCTTC. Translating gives CASSKGQGAGYGYTF.

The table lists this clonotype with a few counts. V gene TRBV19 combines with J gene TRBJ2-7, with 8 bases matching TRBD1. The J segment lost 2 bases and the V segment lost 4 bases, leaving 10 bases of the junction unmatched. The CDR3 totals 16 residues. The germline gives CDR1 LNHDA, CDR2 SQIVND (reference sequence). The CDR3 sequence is CASSSILGTGAYEQYF. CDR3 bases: TGTGCCAGTAGTAGTATACTAGGGACAGGAGCCTACGAGCAGTACTTC.

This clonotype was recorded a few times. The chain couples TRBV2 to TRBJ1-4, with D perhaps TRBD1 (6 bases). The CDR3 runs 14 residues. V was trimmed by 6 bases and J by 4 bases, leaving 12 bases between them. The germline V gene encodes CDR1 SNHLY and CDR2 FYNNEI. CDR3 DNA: TGTGCCAGCAGACGGACAGACGGTAATGAAAAACTGTTTTTT. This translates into CASRRTDGNEKLFF. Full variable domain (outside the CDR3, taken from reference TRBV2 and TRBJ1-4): EPEVTQTPSHQVTQMGQEVILRCVPISNHLYFYWYRQILGQKVEFLVSFYNNEISEKSEIFDDQFSVERPDGSNFTLKIRSTKLEDSAMYFCASRRTDGNEKLFFGSGTQLSVL.

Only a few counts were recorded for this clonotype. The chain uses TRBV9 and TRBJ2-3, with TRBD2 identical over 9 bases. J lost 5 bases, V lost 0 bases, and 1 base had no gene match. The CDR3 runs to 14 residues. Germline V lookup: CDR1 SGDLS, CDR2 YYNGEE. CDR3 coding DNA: TGTGCCAGCAGCGTAGGTAGCGGGGGAGATACGCAGTATTTT. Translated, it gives CASSVGSGGDTQYF. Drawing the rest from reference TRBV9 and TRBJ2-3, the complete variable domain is DSGVTQTPKHLITATGQRVTLRCSPRSGDLSVYWYQQSLDQGLQFLIQYYNGEERAKGNILERFSAQQFPDLHSELNLSSLELGDSALYFCASSVGSGGDTQYFGPGTRLTVL.

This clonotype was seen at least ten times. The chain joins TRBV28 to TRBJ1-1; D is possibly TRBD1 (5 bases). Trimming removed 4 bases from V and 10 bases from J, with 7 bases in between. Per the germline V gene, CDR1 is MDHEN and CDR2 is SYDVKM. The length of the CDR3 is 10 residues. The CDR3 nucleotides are TGTGCCAGCAGTTCCACAGGAGCTTTCTTT. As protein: CASSSTGAFF.

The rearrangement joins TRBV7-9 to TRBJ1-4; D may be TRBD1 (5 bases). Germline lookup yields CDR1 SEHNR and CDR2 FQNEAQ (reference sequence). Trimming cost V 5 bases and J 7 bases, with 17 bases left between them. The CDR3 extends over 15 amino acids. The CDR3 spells CASSPRTGGTEKLFF. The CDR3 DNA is TGTGCCAGCAGCCCTCGGACCGGGGGGACTGAAAAACTGTTTTTT.

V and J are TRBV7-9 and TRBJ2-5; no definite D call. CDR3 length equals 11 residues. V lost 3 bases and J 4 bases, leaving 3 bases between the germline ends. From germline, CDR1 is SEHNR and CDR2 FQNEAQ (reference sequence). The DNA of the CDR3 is TGTGCCAGCAGCTTCATAGAGACCCAGTACTTC. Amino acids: CASSFIETQYF. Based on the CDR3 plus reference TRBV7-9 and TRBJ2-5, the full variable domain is DTGVSQNPRHKITKRGQNVTFRCDPISEHNRLYWYRQTLGQGPEFLTYFQNEAQLEKSRLLSDRFSAERPKGSFSTLEIQRTEQGDSAMYLCASSFIETQYFGPGTRLLVL.

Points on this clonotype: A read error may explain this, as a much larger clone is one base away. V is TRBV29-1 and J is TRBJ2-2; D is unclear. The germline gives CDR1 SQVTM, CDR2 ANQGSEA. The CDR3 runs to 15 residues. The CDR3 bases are TGCAGCGTTAGCGCACCACCGTCAAACATCGGGGAGCTGTTTTTT. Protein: CSVSAPPSNIGELFF.

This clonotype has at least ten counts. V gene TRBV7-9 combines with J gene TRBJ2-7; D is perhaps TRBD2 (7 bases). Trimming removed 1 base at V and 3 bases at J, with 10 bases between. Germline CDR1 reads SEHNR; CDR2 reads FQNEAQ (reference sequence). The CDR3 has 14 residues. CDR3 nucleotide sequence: TGTGCCAGCAGCTTAGTGGGGGGGCTCTACGAGCAGTACTTC. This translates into CASSLVGGLYEQYF.

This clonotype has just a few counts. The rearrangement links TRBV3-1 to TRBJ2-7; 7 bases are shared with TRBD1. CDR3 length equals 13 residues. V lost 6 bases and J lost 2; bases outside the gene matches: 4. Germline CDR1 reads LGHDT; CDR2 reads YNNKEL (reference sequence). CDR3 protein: CASRNRGTYEQYF. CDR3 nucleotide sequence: TGTGCCAGCAGAAACAGGGGTACCTACGAGCAGTACTTC.

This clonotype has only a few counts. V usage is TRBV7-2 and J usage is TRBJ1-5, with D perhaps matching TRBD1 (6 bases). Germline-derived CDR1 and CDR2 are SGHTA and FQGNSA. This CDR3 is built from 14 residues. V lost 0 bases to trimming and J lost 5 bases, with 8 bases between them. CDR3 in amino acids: CASSLANRDQPQHF. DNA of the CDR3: TGTGCCAGCAGCTTAGCTAACAGGGATCAGCCCCAGCATTTT.

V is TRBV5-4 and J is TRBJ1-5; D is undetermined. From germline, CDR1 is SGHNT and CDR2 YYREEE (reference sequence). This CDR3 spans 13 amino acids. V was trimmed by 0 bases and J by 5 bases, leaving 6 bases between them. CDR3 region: CASSLGRYQPQHF. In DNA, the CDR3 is TGTGCCAGCAGCTTGGGGAGGTATCAGCCCCAGCATTTT.

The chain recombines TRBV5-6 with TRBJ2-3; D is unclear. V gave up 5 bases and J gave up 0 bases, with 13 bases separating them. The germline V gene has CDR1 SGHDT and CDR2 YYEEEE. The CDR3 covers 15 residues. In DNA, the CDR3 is TGTGCCAGCAGTCCTCAAATAGTTAGCACAGATACGCAGTATTTT. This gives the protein CASSPQIVSTDTQYF.

The CDR3 region is CASSVGQSIQETQYF. The CDR3 nucleotides read TGTGCCAGCAGCGTCGGACAGAGTATTCAAGAGACCCAGTACTTC. This chain connects TRBV7-9 to TRBJ2-5, with D perhaps matching TRBD1 (6 bases). Germline lookup yields CDR1 SEHNR and CDR2 FQNEAQ (reference sequence). The CDR3 is made up of 15 amino acids. V was clipped by 5 bases and J by 2 bases, with 15 bases between them. The entire variable domain, with the rest obtained from reference TRBV7-9 and TRBJ2-5, is as follows: DTGVSQNPRHKITKRGQNVTFRCDPISEHNRLYWYRQTLGQGPEFLTYFQNEAQLEKSRLLSDRFSAERPKGSFSTLEIQRTEQGDSAMYLCASSVGQSIQETQYFGPGTRLLVL.

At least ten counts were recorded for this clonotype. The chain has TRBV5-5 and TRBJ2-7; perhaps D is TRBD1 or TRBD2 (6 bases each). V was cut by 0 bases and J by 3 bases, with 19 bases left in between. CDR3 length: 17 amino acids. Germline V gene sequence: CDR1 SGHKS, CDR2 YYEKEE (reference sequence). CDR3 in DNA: TGTGCCAGCAGCTTGGTGGGGGGCGTGGGGCTGCGCTACGAGCAGTACTTC. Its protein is CASSLVGGVGLRYEQYF.

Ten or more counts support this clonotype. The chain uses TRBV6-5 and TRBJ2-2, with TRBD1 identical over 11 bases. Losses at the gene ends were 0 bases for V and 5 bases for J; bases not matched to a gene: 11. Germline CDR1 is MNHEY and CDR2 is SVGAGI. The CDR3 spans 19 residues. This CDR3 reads CASSYSTTLDRGRTGELFF. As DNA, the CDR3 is TGTGCCAGCAGTTACTCGACGACCCTGGACAGGGGGCGAACCGGGGAGCTGTTTTTT.

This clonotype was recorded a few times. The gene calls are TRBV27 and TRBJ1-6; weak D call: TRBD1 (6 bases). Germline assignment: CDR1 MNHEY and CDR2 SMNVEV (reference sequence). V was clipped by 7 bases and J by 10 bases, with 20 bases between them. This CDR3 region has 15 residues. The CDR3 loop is CASTARAPGVSPLHF. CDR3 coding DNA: TGTGCCAGCACCGCCCGGGCCCCAGGGGTATCACCCCTCCACTTT.